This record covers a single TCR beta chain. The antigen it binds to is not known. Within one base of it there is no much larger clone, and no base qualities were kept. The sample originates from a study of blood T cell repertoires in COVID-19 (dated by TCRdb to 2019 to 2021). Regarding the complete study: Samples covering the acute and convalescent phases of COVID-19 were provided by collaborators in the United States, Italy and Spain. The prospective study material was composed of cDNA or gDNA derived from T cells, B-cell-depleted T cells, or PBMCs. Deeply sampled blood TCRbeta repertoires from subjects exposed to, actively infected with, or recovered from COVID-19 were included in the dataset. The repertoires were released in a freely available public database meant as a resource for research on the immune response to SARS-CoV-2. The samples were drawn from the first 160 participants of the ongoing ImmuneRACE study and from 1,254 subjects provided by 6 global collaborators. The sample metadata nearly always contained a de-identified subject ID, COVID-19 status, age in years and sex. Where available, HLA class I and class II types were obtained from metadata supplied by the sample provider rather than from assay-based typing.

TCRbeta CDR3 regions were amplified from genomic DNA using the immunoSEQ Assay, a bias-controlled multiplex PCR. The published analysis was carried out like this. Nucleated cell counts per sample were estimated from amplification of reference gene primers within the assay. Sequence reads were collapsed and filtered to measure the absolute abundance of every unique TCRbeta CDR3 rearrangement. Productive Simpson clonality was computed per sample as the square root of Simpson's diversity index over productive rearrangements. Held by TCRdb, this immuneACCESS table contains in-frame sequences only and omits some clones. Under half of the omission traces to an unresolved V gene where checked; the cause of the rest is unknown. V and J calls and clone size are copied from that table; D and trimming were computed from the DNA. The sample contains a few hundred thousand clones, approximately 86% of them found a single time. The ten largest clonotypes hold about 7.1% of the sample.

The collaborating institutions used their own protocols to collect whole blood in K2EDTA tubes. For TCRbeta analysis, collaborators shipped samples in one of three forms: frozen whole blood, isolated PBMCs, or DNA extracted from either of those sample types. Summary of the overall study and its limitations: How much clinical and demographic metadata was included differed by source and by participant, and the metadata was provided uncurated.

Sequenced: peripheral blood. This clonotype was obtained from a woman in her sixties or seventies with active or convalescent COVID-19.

Read as DNA, the sequence is TGTGCCAGCAGCCTTCAGAGGAAGGGAAGGGGTGAAAAACTGTTTTTT. This codes for CASSLQRKGRGEKLFF. The rearrangement joined TRBV3-1 (or the pseudogene TRBV3-2) to TRBJ1-4; TRBD1 is possibly the D segment (5 matching bases). Taken from cysteine to phenylalanine, the CDR3 has 16 residues. The sequence is cut down to CDR3 DNA, 48 bases in frame from base 1. The V and J ends are trimmed by 4 bases and 7 bases, leaving 19 bases between them. CDR1 and CDR2 are read off the germline V gene (reference sequence) as LGHDT and YNNKEL.